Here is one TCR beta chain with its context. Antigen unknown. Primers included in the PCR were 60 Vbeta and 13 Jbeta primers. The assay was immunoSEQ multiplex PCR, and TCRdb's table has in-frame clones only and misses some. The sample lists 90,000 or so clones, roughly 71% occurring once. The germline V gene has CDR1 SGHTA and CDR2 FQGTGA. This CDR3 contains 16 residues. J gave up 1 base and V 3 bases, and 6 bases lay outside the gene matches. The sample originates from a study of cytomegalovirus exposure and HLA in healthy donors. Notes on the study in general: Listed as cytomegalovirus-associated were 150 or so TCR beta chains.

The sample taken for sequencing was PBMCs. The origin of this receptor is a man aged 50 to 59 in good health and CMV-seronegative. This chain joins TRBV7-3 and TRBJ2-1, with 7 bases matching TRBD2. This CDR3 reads CASSFWPSGSYNEQFF. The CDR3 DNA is TGTGCCAGCAGCTTTTGGCCTAGCGGTTCCTACAATGAGCAGTTCTTC.